This paragraph reports one TCR beta chain. In the authors' workflow: Reference gene primer amplification gave nucleated cell count estimates. Sequenced by immunoSEQ multiplex PCR; TCRdb stores in-frame clones only, minus some. V, J and clone size were drawn from that table, and D and trimming were deduced from the DNA. The sample carries about 180,000 clones, around 83% recorded once. These data belong to a study of blood T cell repertoires in COVID-19. Background on the study: Acute-phase and convalescent COVID-19 samples originated in the United States, Italy and Spain. In each case, the material was cDNA or gDNA derived from T cells, B-cell-depleted T cells, or PBMCs.

Deletions cut 4 bases from V and 2 bases from J, with 14 bases between. The CDR3 sequence is 15 residues long. Germline loops: CDR1 SGHDN, CDR2 FVKESK. The sequenced sample consisted of peripheral blood. This receptor was obtained from a woman aged 25 to 45 with active or convalescent COVID-19. The chain employs TRBV14 and TRBJ2-5, with D tentatively TRBD1 (6 bases). The CDR3 coding sequence is TGTGCCAGCAGCCTGGTGTCAGGGGTACAAGAGACCCAGTACTTC. This translates into CASSLVSGVQETQYF. The whole variable domain, remainder taken from reference TRBV14 and TRBJ2-5, is EAGVTQFPSHSVIEKGQTVTLRCDPISGHDNLYWYRRVMGKEIKFLLHFVKESKQDESGMPNNRFLAERTGGTYSTLKVQPAELEDSGVYFCASSLVSGVQETQYFGPGTRLLVL.